This T cell receptor beta chain was retrieved from a study of graft-versus-host responses after intestinal transplantation (dated by TCRdb to the early 2020s). Turning to the overall study: Multivisceral, liver-intestinal, or isolated intestinal transplants were received by the recipients. Graft-versus-host and host-versus-graft alloreactive T cell clones were tracked in the graft, circulation and bone marrow after intestinal transplantation using bulk TCR-beta CDR3 sequencing. Donor T cell macrochimerism was defined as a peak of at least 4% donor T cells among recipient peripheral blood mononuclear cells. The cohort enrolled 20 to 30 intestinal transplant recipients including one retransplant, and a few patients lacking pretransplant specimens were excluded. To identify alloreactive clones, pre-transplant mixed lymphocyte reaction products were sequenced and compared with unstimulated pre-transplant donor and recipient T cells. Every recipient was given anti-thymocyte globulin induction, then maintenance tacrolimus and steroids for about 3 years. Samples from a few later patients were sequenced in-house on an Illumina MiSeq with MiXCR processing rather than by the commercial service. Beyond this particular receptor, the publication reports: GvH clones were detected in recipient bone marrow, and some appeared earlier in ileal mucosa or blood, consistent with an intestinal mucosal origin. High GvH to HvG T cell clonal ratios were observed in the allografts of patients with donor T cell macrochimerism. The relatively low number and heterogeneity of intestinal transplant patients limited the conclusions. Peak levels of circulating GvH clones were associated with declines in HvG clones early after transplant.

This specimen's time point label, per the study, means: cells obtained before transplantation from donor or recipient. CD3+CD4+ and CD3+CD8+ populations were FACS-sorted from unstimulated pre-transplant donor and recipient cells taken from spleen or lymph nodes. The library was generated by the immunoSEQ multiplex PCR assay. For most patients, genomic DNA was isolated with the Qiagen DNeasy Blood and Tissue Kit and shipped frozen to Adaptive Biotechnologies for TCR sequencing. High-throughput TCR-beta CDR3 sequencing of genomic DNA from most patients was performed by Adaptive Biotechnologies. The original methods were these. TCR sequencing data were retrieved from Adaptive's ImmunoSEQ software for about 17 patients, whereas a few other patients were processed with MiXCR and VDJtools. To correct CD4 versus CD8 sorting errors, any sequence found in both subsets at a frequency ratio below 5:1 was removed. CDR3 nucleotide sequences shared between donor and recipient were removed because their origin could not be assigned. To be classed as alloreactive, a clone needed at least 2-fold expansion over unstimulated cells and a minimum CFSE-low frequency of 0.002% (template counts) or 0.001% (read counts). Clones were considered mappable if detected in sequenced pre-transplant spleen, lymph node, or MLR CFSE-low populations of the donor or recipient. The cumulative frequency of alloreactive clones was calculated as a percentage of all sequences, weighted by copy number. Not all clones reach the TCRdb copy of this immuneACCESS table, which keeps in-frame sequences only. Checked studies attribute under half of the gap to unresolved V genes and leave the rest unexplained. That table is the source of V, J and clone size, and D and trimming were worked out from the DNA. Here the sample has about 85,000 clones; around 90% occur a single time. The top ten clonotypes cover 6% to 9% of the sample.

As encoded in the germline V gene, CDR1 is SGHDN while CDR2 is FVKESK. V trim: 2 bases; J trim: 2 bases; unmatched bases: 5. Including the terminal cysteine and phenylalanine, the CDR3 comprises 16 residues. The CDR3 DNA has 48 bases and is translated from base 1. Notes on this clone: It lacks a known antigen. Base qualities were left out, and no much larger clone turns up one base away.

This chain joins TRBV14 to TRBJ2-5; TRBD2 matches 10 bases in the middle. The sequencing used unstimulated CD8+ T cells sorted from spleen or lymph node cells, collected before transplant. The source is a human donor who was the organ donor for an intestinal transplant. DNA sequence: TGTGCCAGCAGCCAACGACTAGCGGGTTATCAAGAGACCCAGTACTTC. This is translated as CASSQRLAGYQETQYF.